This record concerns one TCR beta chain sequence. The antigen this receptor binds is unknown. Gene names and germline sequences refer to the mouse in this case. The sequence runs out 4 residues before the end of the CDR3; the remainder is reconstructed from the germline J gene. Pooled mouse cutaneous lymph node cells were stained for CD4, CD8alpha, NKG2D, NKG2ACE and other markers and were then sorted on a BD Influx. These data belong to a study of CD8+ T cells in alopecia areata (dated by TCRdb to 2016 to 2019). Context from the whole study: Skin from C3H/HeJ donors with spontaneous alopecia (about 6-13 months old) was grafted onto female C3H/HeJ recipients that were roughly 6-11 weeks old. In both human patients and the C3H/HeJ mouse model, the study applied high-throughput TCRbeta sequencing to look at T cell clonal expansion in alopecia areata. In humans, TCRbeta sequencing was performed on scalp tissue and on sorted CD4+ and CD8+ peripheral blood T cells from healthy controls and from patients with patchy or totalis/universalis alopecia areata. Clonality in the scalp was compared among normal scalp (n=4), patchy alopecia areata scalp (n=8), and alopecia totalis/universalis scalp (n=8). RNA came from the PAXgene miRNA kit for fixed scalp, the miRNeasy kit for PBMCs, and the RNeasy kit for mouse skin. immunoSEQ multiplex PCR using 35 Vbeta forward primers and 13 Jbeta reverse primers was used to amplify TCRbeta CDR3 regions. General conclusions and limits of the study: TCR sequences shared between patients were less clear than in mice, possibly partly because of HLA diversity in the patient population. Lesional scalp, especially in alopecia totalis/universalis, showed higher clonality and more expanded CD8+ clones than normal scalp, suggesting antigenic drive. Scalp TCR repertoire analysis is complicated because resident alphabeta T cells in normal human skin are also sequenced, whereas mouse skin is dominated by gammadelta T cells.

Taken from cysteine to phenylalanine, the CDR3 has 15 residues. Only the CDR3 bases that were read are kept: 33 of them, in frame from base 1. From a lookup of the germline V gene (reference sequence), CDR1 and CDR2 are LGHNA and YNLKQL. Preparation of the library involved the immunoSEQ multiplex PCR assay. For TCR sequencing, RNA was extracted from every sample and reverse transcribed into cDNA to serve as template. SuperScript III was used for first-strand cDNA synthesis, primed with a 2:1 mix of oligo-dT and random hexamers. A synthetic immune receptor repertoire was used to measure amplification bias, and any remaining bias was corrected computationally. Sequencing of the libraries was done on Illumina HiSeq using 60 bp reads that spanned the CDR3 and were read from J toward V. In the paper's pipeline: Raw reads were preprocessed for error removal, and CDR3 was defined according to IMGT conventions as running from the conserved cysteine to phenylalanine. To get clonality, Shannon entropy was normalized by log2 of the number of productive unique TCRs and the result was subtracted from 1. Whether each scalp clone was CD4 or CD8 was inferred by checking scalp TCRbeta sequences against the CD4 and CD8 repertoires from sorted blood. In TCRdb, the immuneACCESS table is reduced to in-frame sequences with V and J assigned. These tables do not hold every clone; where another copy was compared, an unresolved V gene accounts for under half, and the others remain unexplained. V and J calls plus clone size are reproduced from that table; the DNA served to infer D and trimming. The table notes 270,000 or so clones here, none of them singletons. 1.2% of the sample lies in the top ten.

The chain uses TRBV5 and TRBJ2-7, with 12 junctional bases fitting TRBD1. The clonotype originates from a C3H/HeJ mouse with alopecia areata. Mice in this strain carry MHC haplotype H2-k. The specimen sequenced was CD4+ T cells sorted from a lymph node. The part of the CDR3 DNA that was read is TGTGCCAGCAGCCAAGTGGGACAGGGGGCCCAT. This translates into CASSQVGQGAH. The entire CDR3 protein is CASSQVGQGAHEQYF.